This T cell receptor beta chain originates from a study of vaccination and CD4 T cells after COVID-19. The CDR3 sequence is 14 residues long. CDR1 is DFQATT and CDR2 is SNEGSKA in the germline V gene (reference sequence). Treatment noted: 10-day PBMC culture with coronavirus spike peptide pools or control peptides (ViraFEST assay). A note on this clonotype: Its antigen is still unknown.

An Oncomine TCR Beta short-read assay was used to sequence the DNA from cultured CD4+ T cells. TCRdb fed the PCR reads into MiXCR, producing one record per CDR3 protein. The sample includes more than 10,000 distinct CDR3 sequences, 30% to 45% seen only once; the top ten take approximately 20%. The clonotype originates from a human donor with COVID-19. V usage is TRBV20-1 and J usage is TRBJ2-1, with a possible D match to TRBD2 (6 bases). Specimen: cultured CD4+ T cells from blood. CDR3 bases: TGCAGCCTGGGAGGAGGAGGGGCCTACAATGAGCAGTTCTTC. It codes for CSLGGGGAYNEQFF.